This entry describes one T cell receptor (beta chain). Which antigen it targets is not known. Base qualities were left out, and no much larger clone turns up one base away. The immunoSEQ Assay was the method used to sequence TCRbeta CDR3 regions. After extraction, genomic DNA underwent amplification by bias-controlled multiplex PCR, followed by high-throughput sequencing. Processing in the source paper ran as follows. Collapsing and filtering of sequences were performed to quantify the absolute abundance of each unique TCRbeta CDR3 region. Usable DNA was measured by amplifying reference genes present in all nucleated cells, and TCRbeta template counts were normalized to that usable DNA to estimate T cell fraction. Repertoire TCRs were annotated as SARS-CoV-2-specific by exact matching of V gene, CDR3 amino acid sequence and J gene to a known reactive TCR set. The reference SARS-CoV-2 TCR set was derived from MIRA and filtered for enrichment in COVID-19-positive ImmuneCODE repertoires, a step that removed public or cross-reactive TCRs. Using the MIRA antigens, annotated TCRs were further analysed by specific ORF or by position within an ORF. Breadth was defined as the number of annotated unique rearrangements divided by the total number of unique productive rearrangements, and depth was defined as the summed frequency of the annotated unique rearrangements. Two-sided Wilcoxon rank-sum tests were used to compare TCR breadth between groups. TCRdb re-hosts the immuneACCESS table, in-frame sequences only. Its copies lack some clones; in the studies checked, an unresolved V gene accounts for under half of them, and the cause for the rest is not known. From that table come the V and J calls and clone size; the DNA was used to work out D and trimming. Counted in this sample were about 420,000 clones; 70% to 90% of them appeared once. The top ten clonotypes cover approximately 4% of the sample.

This specimen belongs to a study of Ad26.COV2.S vaccination and SARS-CoV-2 variants (dated by TCRdb to about 2021). Describing the broader study: Vaccine-arm donors came from COV1001, a multicentre, randomized, double-blind, placebo-controlled phase I-IIa trial of Ad26.COV2.S in healthy adults. The TCR-sequenced set comprised around 30 samples: approximately 19 Ad26.COV2.S vaccine recipients, 5 placebo recipients and 8 SARS-CoV-2 convalescent individuals. Sequencing of the TCRbeta repertoire served to evaluate the specificity and breadth of SARS-CoV-2-reactive T cell receptors following Ad26.COV2.S vaccination. Ad26.COV2.S was given intramuscularly at 5x10^10 or 1x10^11 viral particles, as a single shot or as two shots 56 days apart. Investigators remained blinded to trial group allocation during experiments and outcome assessment. Participants in the trial were split at random into five groups of five each, receiving low-dose or high-dose Ad26.COV2.S once or twice, or else placebo on both occasions. Broader findings and caveats from the paper: The study was not powered for comparison of responses between vaccine doses or regimens. Comparable non-spike TCR breadth was observed between vaccine and placebo recipients, consistent with only spike being contained in the vaccine. It was noted by the authors that total T cell responses may have been underestimated by the TCR breadth and depth analyses. After vaccination, substantial breadth of spike-specific CD8+ and CD4+ T cell responses was reported. Spike-specific TCR breadth was higher in Ad26.COV2.S recipients than in placebo recipients (P = 0.0014).

In the paper's terms, the treatment or condition label means: 15 to 20 received Ad26.COV2.S at low or high dose, single or two shots; roughly five received placebo; per-sample allocation not given. Repertoires of vaccine and placebo recipients were sequenced from samples collected on day 63 after the first injection. In Cohort 1b, roughly 25 adults aged 18-55 years were enrolled at a single site in Boston, USA, between 29 July and 7 August 2020. As a vaccine, Ad26.COV2.S was a replication-incompetent adenovirus type 26 vector that expressed a prefusion-stabilized SARS-CoV-2 spike protein derived from the original Wuhan strain. Including the terminal cysteine and phenylalanine, the CDR3 comprises 15 residues. This entry keeps only the CDR3 DNA: 45 bases, framed from base 1. Cut back by 10 bases and 6 bases, the V and J ends lie 22 bases apart. The germline V gene (reference sequence) provides CDR1 WNHNN and CDR2 SYGVQD.

The rearrangement combines TRBV10-1 with TRBJ1-5; no D gene call is confident. The sequenced sample was peripheral blood, obtained in a trial of Ad26.COV2.S vaccine versus placebo. This clonotype was sampled from a person aged 18-60 years who received the Ad26.COV2.S COVID-19 vaccine or a placebo. In nucleotide form, the sequence is TGCGCCACCCCAACGACCGGTCTCCTACTTCAGCCCCAGCATTTT. This encodes CATPTTGLLLQPQHF.